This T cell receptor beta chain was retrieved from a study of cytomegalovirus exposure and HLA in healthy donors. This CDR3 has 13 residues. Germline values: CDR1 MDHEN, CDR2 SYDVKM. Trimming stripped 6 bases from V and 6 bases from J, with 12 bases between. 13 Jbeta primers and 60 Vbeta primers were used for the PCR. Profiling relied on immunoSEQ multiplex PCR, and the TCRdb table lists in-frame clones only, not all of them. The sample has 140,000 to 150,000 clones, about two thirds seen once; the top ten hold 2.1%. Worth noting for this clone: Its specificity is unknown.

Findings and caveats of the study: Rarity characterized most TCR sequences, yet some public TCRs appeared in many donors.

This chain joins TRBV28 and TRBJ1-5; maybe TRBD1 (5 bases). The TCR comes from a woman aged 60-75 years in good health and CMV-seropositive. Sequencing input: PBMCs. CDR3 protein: CASRLTGGQPQHF. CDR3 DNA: TGTGCCAGCAGGCTGACGGGGGGTCAGCCCCAGCATTTT.